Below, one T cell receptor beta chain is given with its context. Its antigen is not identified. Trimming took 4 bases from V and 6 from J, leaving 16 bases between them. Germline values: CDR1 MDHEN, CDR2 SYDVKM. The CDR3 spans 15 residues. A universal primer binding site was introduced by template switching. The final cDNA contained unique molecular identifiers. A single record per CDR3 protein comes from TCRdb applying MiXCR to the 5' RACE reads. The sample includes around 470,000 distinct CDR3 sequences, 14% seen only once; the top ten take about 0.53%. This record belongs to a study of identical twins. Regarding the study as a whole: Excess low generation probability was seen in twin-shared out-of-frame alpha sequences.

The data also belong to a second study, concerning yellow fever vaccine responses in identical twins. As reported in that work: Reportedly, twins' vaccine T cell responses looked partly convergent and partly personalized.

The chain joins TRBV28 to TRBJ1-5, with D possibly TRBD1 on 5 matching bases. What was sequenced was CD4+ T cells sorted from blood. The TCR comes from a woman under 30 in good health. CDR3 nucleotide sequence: TGTGCCAGCAGTTCAACCATAGGGGCGATTCAGCCCCAGCATTTT. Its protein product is CASSSTIGAIQPQHF.